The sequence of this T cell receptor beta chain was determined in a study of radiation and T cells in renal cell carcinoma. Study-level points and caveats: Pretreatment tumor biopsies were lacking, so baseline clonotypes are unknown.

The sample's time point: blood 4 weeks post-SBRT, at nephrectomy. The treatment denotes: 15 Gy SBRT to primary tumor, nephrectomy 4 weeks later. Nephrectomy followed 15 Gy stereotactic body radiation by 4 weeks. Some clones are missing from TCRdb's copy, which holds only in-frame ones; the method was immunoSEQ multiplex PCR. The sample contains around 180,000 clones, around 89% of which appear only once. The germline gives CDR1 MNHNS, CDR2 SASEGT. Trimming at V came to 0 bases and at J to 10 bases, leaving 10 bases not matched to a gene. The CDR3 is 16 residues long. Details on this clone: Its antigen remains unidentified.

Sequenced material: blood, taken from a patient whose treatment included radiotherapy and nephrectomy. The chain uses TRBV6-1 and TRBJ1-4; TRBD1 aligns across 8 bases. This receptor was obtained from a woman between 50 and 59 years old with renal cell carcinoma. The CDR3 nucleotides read TGTGCCAGCAGTGAAGCTTTGGGCCAGGGGGCAGGAAAACTGTTTTTT. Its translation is CASSEALGQGAGKLFF.